Each of the 18 T cell receptor beta chains below was sequenced from the same sample in a study of metastatic and nonmetastatic thyroid tumors. Every patient was untreated before thyroid surgery. TCRdb re-called clones from the PCR reads using MiXCR. In the table there are roughly 33,000 clones, 15% to 20% of which are singletons. Sequenced: blood. Every receptor here comes from a male donor with papillary thyroid cancer or a benign thyroid nodule (not recorded which). Some clones in this sample may be carry-over from other donors' samples.

This clone was seen many times. V usage is TRBV4-2 and J usage is TRBJ2-3; D unresolved. Germline assignment: CDR1 LGHNA and CDR2 YNFKEQ. The CDR3 is 14 amino acids. Trimming removed 0 bases at V and 4 bases at J, with 8 bases between. CDR3 region: CASSQEKPSDTQYF. In nucleotides, the CDR3 is TGTGCCAGCAGCCAAGAGAAGCCGTCAGATACGCAGTATTTT.

This clone has a count of ten or more. The chain is built from TRBV29-1 and TRBJ1-5; D uncertain. CDR3 size: 15 residues. Trimming stripped 7 bases from V and 3 bases from J, with 19 bases between. Germline CDR1 reads SQVTM; CDR2 reads ANQGSEA. CDR3 bases: TGCAGCGCATCTCTCGGAGGCGGGTACAATCAGCCCCAGCATTTT. The encoded protein is CSASLGGGYNQPQHF.

This clone is termed medium-sized. This rearrangement joins TRBV6-1 to TRBJ2-7; D call uncertain. Germline V gene data show CDR1 as MNHNS and CDR2 as SASEGT. CDR3 length: 11 residues. Trimming removed 6 bases from V and 3 bases from J, with 6 bases in between. This CDR3 is CASSLVYEQYF. In DNA form, the CDR3 reads TGTGCCAGCAGCTTGGTCTACGAGCAGTACTTC.

This clone was found many times. This chain links TRBV28 with TRBJ2-7; the match to TRBD2 covers 7 bases. CDR1 and CDR2 (germline): MDHEN, SYDVKM. Losses at the gene ends were 6 bases for V and 2 bases for J; bases not matched to a gene: 7. This CDR3 is 14 amino acids long. The CDR3 is CASRRGTGPYEQYF. The CDR3 coding sequence is TGTGCCAGCAGGCGGGGGACGGGCCCCTACGAGCAGTACTTC.

This clone showed up many times. This chain uses TRBV18 with TRBJ2-3, with D perhaps given as TRBD1 or TRBD2 (5 bases each). The CDR3 extends over 15 amino acids. CDR1 is KGHSH and CDR2 is LQKENI in the germline V gene. Trimming removed 1 base at V and 4 bases at J, with 12 bases between. The DNA for the CDR3 is TGTGCCAGCTCACCACGGGAGATGGGGGCAGATACGCAGTATTTT. This gives the protein CASSPREMGADTQYF.

This clone has a count of ten or more. The gene calls are TRBV12-3 or TRBV12-4 and TRBJ2-5; D gene unclear. V lost 0 bases and J lost 5, with 7 bases in between. The CDR3 contains 13 residues. The CDR3 coding sequence is TGTGCCAGCAGTTTAGCGCTCTGGGAGACCCAGTACTTC. It specifies CASSLALWETQYF.

This clone was observed many times. This chain uses TRBV24-1 with TRBJ2-1, with D possibly called TRBD1 or TRBD2 (5 bases each). The CDR3 runs 14 residues. Trimming left V 3 bases short and J 5 bases short, with 10 bases between. The germline V gene encodes CDR1 KGHDR and CDR2 SFDVKD. The CDR3 protein is CATSDRGADNEQFF. CDR3 coding DNA: TGTGCCACCAGTGATAGAGGGGCCGACAATGAGCAGTTCTTC.

Only a few counts were recorded for this clone. V and J are TRBV6-1 and TRBJ1-4; tentative D call: TRBD1 (5 bases). The CDR3 totals 16 residues. Trimming cost V 5 bases and J 0 bases, with 13 bases left between them. CDR1 is MNHNS, CDR2 SASEGT, per germline. The CDR3 region has the DNA TGTGCCAGCAGTAGCCCCCCACAGGCAACTAATGAAAAACTGTTTTTT. Translation gives CASSSPPQATNEKLFF.

In its sample, this clone was seen many times. The V and J genes are TRBV3-1 and TRBJ2-2, with 8 bases identical to TRBD2. Per the germline V gene, CDR1 is LGHDT and CDR2 is YNNKEL (reference sequence). This CDR3 is built from 15 residues. With 4 bases clipped from V and 8 bases from J, the junction kept 9 bases outside the gene matches. The CDR3 DNA is TGTGCCAGCAGCCGGGACTATAGCGGGGATGGGGAGCTGTTTTTT. Protein sequence: CASSRDYSGDGELFF.

This rearrangement joins TRBV28 to TRBJ1-2; a possible D gene is TRBD1 (6 bases). The length of the CDR3 is 13 residues. Germline assignment: CDR1 MDHEN and CDR2 SYDVKM. The V end was cut by 5 bases, the J end by 8 bases, with 15 bases between. The CDR3 protein is CASSLGGAEGYTF. The CDR3 DNA follows: TGTGCCAGCAGTCTAGGGGGGGCGGAGGGCTACACCTTC.

Relative to its sample, this clone is medium-sized. V and J are TRBV6-2 or TRBV6-3 and TRBJ2-7; D uncertain. Germline loops: CDR1 MNHEY, CDR2 SVGEGT. This CDR3 has 13 residues. The V end lost 2 bases, the J end lost 2 bases, and 7 bases lay between the germline ends. CDR3 residues: CASSYTETYEQYF. The CDR3, as DNA: TGTGCCAGCAGTTACACAGAAACCTACGAGCAGTACTTC.

This clone was found once. The chain's CDR3 is CASSARDSYGYTF. The CDR3 DNA reads as TGCGCCAGCAGCGCCCGGGACAGCTATGGCTACACCTTC. The chain joins TRBV4-1 to TRBJ1-2, with 7 bases identical to TRBD1. CDR1 and CDR2 (germline): MGHRA, YSYEKL. Unmatched junction bases numbered 4, after V lost 5 bases and J lost 4 bases. This CDR3 spans 13 amino acids.

Only a few counts were recorded for this clone. A junction boundary mismatches the germline segment, possibly from a read error. The V gene is TRBV6-2 or TRBV6-3, the J gene TRBJ2-3; D is perhaps TRBD2 (7 bases). The CDR3 sequence is 13 residues long. Per germline, CDR1 MNHEY and CDR2 SVGEGT. Here the CDR3 reads CASSWGGAYTQYF. CDR3 sequence (DNA): TGTGCCAGCAGCTGGGGGGGGGCATATACTCAGTATTTT.

The gene calls are TRBV24-1 and TRBJ2-3; D possibly matches TRBD1 or TRBD2 (5 bases each). This CDR3 contains 12 residues. The germline gives CDR1 KGHDR, CDR2 SFDVKD. V dropped 12 bases and J dropped 0 bases, with 9 bases sitting between them. The CDR3 protein is CAARDSTDTQYF. DNA for the CDR3: TGTGCCGCCCGGGACAGCACAGATACGCAGTATTTT.

This clone has a count of ten or more. This may stem from a read error, because a much larger clone lies one nucleotide away. Different DNA sequences within this sample yield the same CDR3. The chain recombines TRBV6-2 or TRBV6-3 with TRBJ1-5; D is perhaps TRBD1 (5 bases). The CDR3 loop spans 14 amino acids. With 3 bases removed from V and 6 bases from J, the gap between germline ends came to 12 bases. Germline CDR1 reads MNHEY; CDR2 reads SVGEGT. As DNA, the CDR3 is TGTGCCAGCAGTTATGACAGTTCCAGTCAGCCCCAGCATTTT. This gives the protein CASSYDSSSQPQHF.

This clone was seen ten or more times. This sample includes further DNA sequences coding for the same CDR3. The gene calls are TRBV29-1 and TRBJ2-2; TRBD1 is a possible D gene (6 bases). Germline V gene lookup returns CDR1 SQVTM and CDR2 ANQGSEA. Deletions cut 3 bases from V and 0 bases from J, with 8 bases between. CDR3 length: 14 residues. This CDR3 reads CSVEGTSNTGELFF. The CDR3 DNA follows: TGCAGCGTTGAGGGGACATCGAACACCGGGGAGCTGTTTTTT.

This clone was recorded at least ten times. This sequence joins TRBV6-5 and TRBJ1-4; no firm D call. The germline gives CDR1 MNHEY, CDR2 SVGAGI. The CDR3 length is 16 residues. The germline V and J ends were trimmed by 2 bases and 0 bases, with 10 bases remaining between them. CDR3 residues: CASSYAYRATNEKLFF. The CDR3 DNA is TGTGCCAGCAGTTACGCCTACCGGGCAACTAATGAAAAACTGTTTTTT.

This clone has at least ten counts. The chain joins TRBV20-1 to TRBJ2-2, with 9 bases aligning to TRBD1. The CDR3 is 15 residues long. Germline V gene data show CDR1 as DFQATT and CDR2 as SNEGSKA (reference sequence). V dropped 6 bases and J dropped 4; count of bases not matched to a gene: 9. The CDR3 DNA reads as TGCAGTGCGACTACAGGGGGCGGGAGCACCGGGGAGCTGTTTTTT. This gives the protein CSATTGGGSTGELFF.